The 8 T cell receptor beta chains presented below share a single source sample, sequenced in a study of vaccination and CD4 T cells after COVID-19. Sequence data for DNA of cultured CD4+ T cells were generated by the Oncomine TCR Beta short-read assay. MiXCR, run by TCRdb on the PCR reads, gives a single entry per CDR3 protein. The table shows under 20,000 distinct CDR3 sequences, with 40% to 50% occurring only once. These TCRs are of unknown antigen specificity. The sample's treatment: approximately nine-day PBMC culture with coronavirus spike peptide pools or control peptides (ViraFEST assay). The source was CD4+ T cells from blood, cultured in vitro, collected before SARS-CoV-2 vaccination. These receptors originate from a human donor who had recovered from COVID-19.

The gene calls are TRBV19 and TRBJ2-5, with D perhaps TRBD2 (6 bases). The V gene lost 6 bases and the J gene lost 5 bases, with 25 bases spanning the gap. Per the germline V gene, CDR1 is LNHDA and CDR2 is SQIVND (reference sequence). This CDR3 contains 17 residues. This CDR3 reads CASRPGVRGPGEETQYF. The CDR3 DNA reads as TGTGCCAGTAGGCCGGGGGTGAGGGGCCCCGGGGAGGAGACCCAGTACTTC.

This clonotype was recorded a few times. The V gene is TRBV10-3, the J gene TRBJ1-1; D is undetermined. The CDR3 extends over 12 amino acids. V lost 4 bases and J lost 4, with 7 bases in between. Germline V lookup: CDR1 ENHRY, CDR2 SYGVKD. CDR3 residues: CAISGATTEAFF. CDR3 bases: TGTGCCATCAGTGGGGCTACCACTGAAGCTTTCTTT.

The V call is TRBV7-9, the J call TRBJ2-5; D is possibly TRBD2 (5 bases). Germline V CDR1 and CDR2: SEHNR, FQNEAQ (reference sequence). V lost 2 bases and J lost 3, with 10 bases in between. The length of the CDR3 is 14 residues. In nucleotides, the CDR3 is TGTGCCAGCAGCTTATGGTCGAGGGAAGAGACCCAGTACTTC. This codes for CASSLWSREETQYF.

The V gene is TRBV5-4, the J gene TRBJ2-7; no definite D call. The germline gives CDR1 SGHNT, CDR2 YYREEE (reference sequence). V was pared by 0 bases and J by 0 bases, with 10 bases between. The CDR3 is 15 amino acids. CDR3 protein: CASSLGPADSYEQYF. CDR3 in DNA: TGTGCCAGCAGCTTGGGGCCAGCCGACTCCTACGAGCAGTACTTC.

J is TRBJ2-7 and V is TRBV6-1; D is unresolved. Germline CDR1 MNHNS, CDR2 SASEGT. This CDR3 region has 12 residues. V was pared by 6 bases and J by 2 bases, with 8 bases between. The CDR3: CASRLDTYEQYF. The DNA of the CDR3 is TGTGCCAGCAGACTGGATACCTACGAGCAGTACTTC.

The chain uses TRBV20-1 and TRBJ2-1, with no clear D. This CDR3 spans 13 amino acids. The germline CDR1 and CDR2 sequences are DFQATT and SNEGSKA (reference sequence). Trimming stripped 1 base from V and 10 bases from J, with 14 bases between. CDR3 residues: CSARGGLNREQFF. Here the CDR3 DNA reads TGCAGTGCTAGAGGCGGCCTGAATAGGGAGCAGTTCTTC.

The CDR3 region is CASSSTRASTEAFF. DNA of the CDR3: TGTGCCAGCAGCTCTACAAGGGCTAGCACTGAAGCTTTCTTT. The chain joins TRBV11-3 to TRBJ1-1; D is ambiguous. V shed 4 bases and J shed 4 bases, with 13 bases lying between them. Germline assignment: CDR1 SGHNT and CDR2 YENEEA. The CDR3 consists of 14 residues. Looking up the rest from reference TRBV11-3 and TRBJ1-1 gives the full variable domain: EAGVVQSPRYKIIEKKQPVAFWCNPISGHNTLYWYLQNLGQGPELLIRYENEEAVDDSQLPKDRFSAERLKGVDSTLKIQPAELGDSAVYLCASSSTRASTEAFFGQGTRLTVV.

J is TRBJ2-3 and V is TRBV18; D possibly corresponds to TRBD1 (6 bases). The CDR3 length is 15 residues. The V end lost 6 bases, the J end lost 1 base, and 14 bases lay between the germline ends. Germline V gene data show CDR1 as KGHSH and CDR2 as LQKENI. The CDR3 reads CASSPGQRGTDTQYF. The CDR3 nucleotides read TGTGCCAGCTCGCCCGGACAGCGAGGCACAGATACGCAGTATTTT.